The T cell receptor beta chain described here comes from a study of blood T cell repertoires in COVID-19. Germline V gene sequence: CDR1 SGHVS, CDR2 FQNEAQ. The CDR3 loop spans 14 amino acids. J lost 3 bases, V lost 5 bases, and 5 bases had no gene match. In Seattle, patients joined the study during active infection and were tracked longitudinally. Per the original data handling: Reference gene primer amplification yielded estimated nucleated cell counts. Repertoires were generated with immunoSEQ multiplex PCR, while TCRdb's copy carries only in-frame clones and drops some. The DNA was the basis for D and trimming; V, J and clone size are from that table. The sample includes over 100,000 clones, about nine tenths of them seen just once.

Source material: peripheral blood. The origin of this receptor is a woman in her 70s with COVID-19, enrolled during active disease. This sequence joins TRBV7-8 and TRBJ2-7, with 9 bases aligning to TRBD2. The CDR3 reads CASSATSGYYEQYF. DNA for the CDR3: TGTGCCAGCAGCGCGACTAGCGGATACTACGAGCAGTACTTC.